These 14 T cell receptor beta chains came from one sample sequenced in a study of T cell responses to AZD1222 COVID-19 vaccine. Method: immunoSEQ multiplex PCR; TCRdb's copy keeps in-frame clones and lacks some. The sample consists of 100,000 to 150,000 clones, 85% to 90% of them appearing once. The specimen comprised peripheral blood, sampled on day 0 of AZD1222 vaccination. Source of these receptors: an adult in good health.

The chain has TRBV2 and TRBJ1-1, with D possibly being TRBD1 (6 bases). V was cut by 6 bases and J by 1 base, with 15 bases left in between. This CDR3 has 15 residues. The V gene's germline CDR1 is SNHLY and CDR2 FYNNEI. The DNA of the CDR3 is TGTGCCAGCAGCGTCGGGGGCCGGTCGAACACTGAAGCTTTCTTT. Its translation: CASSVGGRSNTEAFF. Complete variable domain (other parts from reference TRBV2 and TRBJ1-1): EPEVTQTPSHQVTQMGQEVILRCVPISNHLYFYWYRQILGQKVEFLVSFYNNEISEKSEIFDDQFSVERPDGSNFTLKIRSTKLEDSAMYFCASSVGGRSNTEAFFGQGTRLTVV.

V usage is TRBV2 and J usage is TRBJ2-3; 9 bases line up with TRBD2. Trimming took 3 bases from V and 6 from J; bases not matched to a gene: 7. The V gene's germline CDR1 is SNHLY and CDR2 FYNNEI. The CDR3 is made up of 15 amino acids. The CDR3 DNA sequence: TGTGCCAGCAGTGAGATGCGGGGGGGCCTGGATACGCAGTATTTT. Translation gives CASSEMRGGLDTQYF.

CDR3 in amino acids: CASSIVTNTGELFF. In DNA form, the CDR3 reads TGTGCCAGTAGTATAGTTACGAACACCGGGGAGCTGTTTTTT. This chain connects TRBV19 to TRBJ2-2; D is undetermined. The V end lost 1 base, the J end lost 0 bases, and 3 bases lay between the germline ends. CDR1 and CDR2 (germline): LNHDA, SQIVND (reference sequence). The CDR3 is 14 residues long.

This sequence joins TRBV19 and TRBJ2-2; D remains unclear. Germline V gives CDR1 LNHDA, CDR2 SQIVND (reference sequence). The CDR3 spans 11 residues. Between the trimmed V and J ends, which lost 6 bases and 4 bases, there was a span of 3 bases. The CDR3 region has the DNA TGTGCCAGTAGGGGCACCGGGGAGCTGTTTTTT. It yields the protein CASRGTGELFF.

This rearrangement joins TRBV6-2 or TRBV6-3 to TRBJ1-1; a possible D gene is TRBD1 (6 bases). Germline V gene data show CDR1 as MNHEY and CDR2 as SVGEGT. V shed 4 bases and J shed 6 bases, with 15 bases lying between them. The CDR3 is 14 residues long. For the CDR3, the DNA is TGTGCCAGCAGTTCACCTTTTGGGGGCGCTGAAGCTTTCTTT. Encoded protein: CASSSPFGGAEAFF.

The chain carries TRBV30 and TRBJ2-2; 7 nucleotides line up with TRBD1. V trimming: 1 base; J trimming: 7 bases; junction bases outside the gene matches: 6. The CDR3 covers 14 residues. The germline V gene encodes CDR1 GTSNPN and CDR2 SVGIG (reference sequence). CDR3 in DNA: TGTGCCTGGAGTGGCGACAGGGAAGGCGGGGAGCTGTTTTTT. This sequence encodes CAWSGDREGGELFF.

The chain joins TRBV14 to TRBJ2-2; no clear D gene. Germline assignment: CDR1 SGHDN and CDR2 FVKESK. The CDR3 is 13 residues long. Trimming shortened V by 4 bases and J by 7 bases, and 10 bases separated the two germline ends. The CDR3 bases are TGTGCCAGCAGCCCCCGGACGGTCGGGGAGCTGTTTTTT. Its translation is CASSPRTVGELFF.

The chain carries TRBV3-1 (or the pseudogene TRBV3-2) and TRBJ1-5; possible D gene TRBD1, 6 bases. Trimming pared 1 base from V and 7 bases from J, leaving 8 bases between. Germline V gene sequence: CDR1 LGHDT, CDR2 YNNKEL (reference sequence). The CDR3 extends over 13 amino acids. The CDR3 sequence is CASSQADRQPQHF. CDR3 DNA: TGTGCCAGCAGCCAAGCAGACAGGCAGCCCCAGCATTTT.

In its sample, this clone was seen once. CDR3 amino acids: CASSKGQGGYGYTF. The CDR3 region has the DNA TGTGCCAGCAGCAAAGGGCAGGGTGGCTATGGCTACACCTTC. The chain joins TRBV21-1 to TRBJ1-2; TRBD1, the table's D call, lacks a check against the DNA. TRBV21-1 constitutes a pseudogene. The CDR3 has 14 amino acids.

The chain combines TRBV9 with TRBJ1-2; D is undetermined. V was clipped by 5 bases and J by 6 bases, with 11 bases between them. Germline CDR1 SGDLS, CDR2 YYNGEE. There are 12 residues in the CDR3. The CDR3 loop reads CASSLGSNGYTF. The CDR3, as DNA: TGTGCCAGCAGTTTGGGATCCAATGGCTACACCTTC. The whole variable domain, filled in from reference TRBV9 and TRBJ1-2, reads DSGVTQTPKHLITATGQRVTLRCSPRSGDLSVYWYQQSLDQGLQFLIQYYNGEERAKGNILERFSAQQFPDLHSELNLSSLELGDSALYFCASSLGSNGYTFGSGTRLTVV.

The chain uses TRBV2 and TRBJ1-1; D gene unclear. The CDR3 contains 13 residues. V lost 6 bases and J lost 1, with 9 bases in between. The germline gives CDR1 SNHLY, CDR2 FYNNEI. This CDR3 reads CASRDPTNTEAFF. CDR3 coding DNA: TGTGCCAGCAGGGACCCTACGAACACTGAAGCTTTCTTT.

V gene TRBV6-2 or TRBV6-3 combines with J gene TRBJ1-2; TRBD1 agrees at 9 bases. Germline V gene lookup returns CDR1 MNHEY and CDR2 SVGEGT. Trimming removed 0 bases from V and 8 bases from J; junction bases left unmatched: 1. This CDR3 contains 13 residues. CDR3 in amino acids: CASSYSTGGGYTF. CDR3 coding DNA: TGTGCCAGCAGTTACTCGACAGGGGGAGGCTACACCTTC.

This clone has just a few counts. The CDR3 DNA sequence: TGTGCCAGCAGGGGACAGGGCCTTTCCTACGAGCAGTACTTC. Translating it yields CASRGQGLSYEQYF. The chain uses TRBV2 and TRBJ2-7, with TRBD1 matching over 9 bases. The CDR3 is 14 amino acids. J gave up 1 base and V 6 bases, and 4 bases lay outside the gene matches. CDR1 is SNHLY and CDR2 is FYNNEI in the germline V gene.

The rearrangement joins TRBV27 to TRBJ2-1; 8 bases line up with TRBD2. J gave up 7 bases and V 5 bases, and 13 bases lay outside the gene matches. From germline, CDR1 is MNHEY and CDR2 SMNVEV (reference sequence). The CDR3 consists of 16 residues. CDR3 DNA sequence: TGTGCCAGCAGTCCCCCGGGGGGGCGGGGGTGGAATGAGCAGTTCTTC. This translates into CASSPPGGRGWNEQFF.